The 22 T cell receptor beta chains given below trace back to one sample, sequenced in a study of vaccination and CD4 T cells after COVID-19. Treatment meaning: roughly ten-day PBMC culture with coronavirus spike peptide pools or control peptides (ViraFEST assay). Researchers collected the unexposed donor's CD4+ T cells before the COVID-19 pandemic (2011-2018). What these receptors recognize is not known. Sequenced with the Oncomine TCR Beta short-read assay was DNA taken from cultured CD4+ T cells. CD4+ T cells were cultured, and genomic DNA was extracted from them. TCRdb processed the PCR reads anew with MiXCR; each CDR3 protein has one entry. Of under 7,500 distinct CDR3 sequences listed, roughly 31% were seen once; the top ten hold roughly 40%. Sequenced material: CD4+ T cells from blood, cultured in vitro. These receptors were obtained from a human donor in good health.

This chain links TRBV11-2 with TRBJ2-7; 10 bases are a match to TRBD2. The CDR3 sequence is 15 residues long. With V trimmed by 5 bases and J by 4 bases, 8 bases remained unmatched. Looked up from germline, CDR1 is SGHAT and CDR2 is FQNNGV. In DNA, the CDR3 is TGTGCCAGCAGCCCGGGACTAGCGCTACTGTACGAGCAGTACTTC. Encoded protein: CASSPGLALLYEQYF.

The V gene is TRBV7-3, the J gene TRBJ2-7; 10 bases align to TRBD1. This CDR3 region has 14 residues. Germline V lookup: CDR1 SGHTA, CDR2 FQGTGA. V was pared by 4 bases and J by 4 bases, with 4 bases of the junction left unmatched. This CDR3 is CASSSGTGEYEQYF. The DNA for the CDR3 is TGTGCCAGCAGCTCCGGGACAGGGGAATACGAGCAGTACTTC.

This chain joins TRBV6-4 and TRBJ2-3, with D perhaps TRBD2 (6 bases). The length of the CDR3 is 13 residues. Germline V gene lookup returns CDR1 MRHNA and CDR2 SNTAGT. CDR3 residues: CYIPGRNTDTQYF. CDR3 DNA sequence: TGTTACATTCCGGGGAGGAACACAGATACGCAGTATTTT.

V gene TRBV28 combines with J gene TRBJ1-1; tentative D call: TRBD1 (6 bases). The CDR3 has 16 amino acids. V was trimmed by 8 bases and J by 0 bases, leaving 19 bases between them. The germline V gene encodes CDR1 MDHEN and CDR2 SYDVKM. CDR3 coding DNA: TGTGCCAGCGTAGAGTTACAGGGAATCATGAACACTGAAGCTTTCTTT. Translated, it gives CASVELQGIMNTEAFF.

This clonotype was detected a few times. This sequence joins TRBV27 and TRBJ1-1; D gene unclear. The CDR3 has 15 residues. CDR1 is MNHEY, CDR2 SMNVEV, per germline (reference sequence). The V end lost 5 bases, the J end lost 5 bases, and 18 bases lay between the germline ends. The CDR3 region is CASSPRGRGRTEAFF. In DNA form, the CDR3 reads TGTGCCAGCAGTCCCCGGGGAAGAGGGCGGACTGAAGCTTTCTTT.

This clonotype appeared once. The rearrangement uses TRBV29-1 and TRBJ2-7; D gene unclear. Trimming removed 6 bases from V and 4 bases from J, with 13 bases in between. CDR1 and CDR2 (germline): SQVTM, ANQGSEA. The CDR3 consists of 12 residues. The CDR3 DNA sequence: TGCAGCGTCGGCCTTGGTGCGTACGAGCAGTACTTC. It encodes CSVGLGAYEQYF.

CDR3 in DNA: TGTGCCAGCAGACGGGACAGGGGATCGACCGGGGAGCTGTTTTTT. Protein: CASRRDRGSTGELFF. The V and J genes are TRBV28 and TRBJ2-2, with TRBD1 matching over 10 bases. V shed 6 bases and J 5 bases; nucleotides not matched to a gene: 6. This CDR3 contains 15 residues. CDR1 is MDHEN, CDR2 SYDVKM, per germline.

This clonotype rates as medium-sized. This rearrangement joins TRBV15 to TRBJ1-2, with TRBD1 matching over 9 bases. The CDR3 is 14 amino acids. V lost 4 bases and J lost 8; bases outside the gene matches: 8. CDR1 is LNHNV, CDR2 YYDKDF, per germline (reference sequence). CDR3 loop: CATSNRDRAFGYTF. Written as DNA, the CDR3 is TGTGCCACCAGCAACAGGGACAGGGCCTTCGGCTACACCTTC. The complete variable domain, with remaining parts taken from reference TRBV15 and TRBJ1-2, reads DAMVIQNPRYQVTQFGKPVTLSCSQTLNHNVMYWYQQKSSQAPKLLFHYYDKDFNNEADTPDNFQSRRPNTSFCFLDIRSPGLGDTAMYLCATSNRDRAFGYTFGSGTRLTVV.

For the CDR3, the DNA is TGTGCCAGTAGTATAGGCCTCCGGGACAGGGGTTACGAGCAGTACTTC. This gives the protein CASSIGLRDRGYEQYF. This chain connects TRBV19 to TRBJ2-7, with 10 bases that match TRBD1. CDR1 is LNHDA, CDR2 SQIVND, per germline (reference sequence). This CDR3 has 16 amino acids. V dropped 1 base and J dropped 4; count of bases not matched to a gene: 7.

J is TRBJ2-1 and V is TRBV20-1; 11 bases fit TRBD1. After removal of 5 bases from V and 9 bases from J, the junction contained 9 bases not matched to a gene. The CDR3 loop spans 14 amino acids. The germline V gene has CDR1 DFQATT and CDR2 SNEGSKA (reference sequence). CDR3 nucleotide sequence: TGCAGTGCTCGTCCCCGGGACAGGGGGTTTGAGCAGTTCTTC. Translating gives CSARPRDRGFEQFF.

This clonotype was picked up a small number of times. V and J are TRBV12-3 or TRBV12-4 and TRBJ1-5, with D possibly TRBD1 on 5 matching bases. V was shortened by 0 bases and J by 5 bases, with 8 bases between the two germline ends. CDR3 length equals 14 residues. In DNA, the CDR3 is TGTGCCAGCAGTTTAGCCCGGGGGGATCAGCCCCAGCATTTT. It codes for CASSLARGDQPQHF.

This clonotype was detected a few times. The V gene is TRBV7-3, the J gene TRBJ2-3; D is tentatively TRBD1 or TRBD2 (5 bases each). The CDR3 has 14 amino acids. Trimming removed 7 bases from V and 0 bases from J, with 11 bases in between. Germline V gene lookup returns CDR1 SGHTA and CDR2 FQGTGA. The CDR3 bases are TGTGCCAGCAATCCGGGACGCAGCACAGATACGCAGTATTTT. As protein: CASNPGRSTDTQYF.

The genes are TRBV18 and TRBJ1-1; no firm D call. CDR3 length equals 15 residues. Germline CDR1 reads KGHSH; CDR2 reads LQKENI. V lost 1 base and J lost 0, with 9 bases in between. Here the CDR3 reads CASSPLPLVNTEAFF. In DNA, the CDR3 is TGTGCCAGCTCACCACTTCCTCTCGTGAACACTGAAGCTTTCTTT.

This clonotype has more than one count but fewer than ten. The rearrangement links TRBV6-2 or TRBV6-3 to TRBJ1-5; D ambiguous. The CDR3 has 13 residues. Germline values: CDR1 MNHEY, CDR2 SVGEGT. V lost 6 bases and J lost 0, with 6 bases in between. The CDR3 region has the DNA TGTGCCAGCAGAGGATATAGCAATCAGCCCCAGCATTTT. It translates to CASRGYSNQPQHF.

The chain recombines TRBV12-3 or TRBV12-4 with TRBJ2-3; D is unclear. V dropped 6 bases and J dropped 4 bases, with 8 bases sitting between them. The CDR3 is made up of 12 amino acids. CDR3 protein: CASSPGADTQYF. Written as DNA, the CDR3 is TGTGCCAGCAGCCCTGGGGCAGATACGCAGTATTTT.

The CDR3 loop is CASSSVIPPQHF. The CDR3 nucleotides read TGTGCCAGCAGTTCGGTGATTCCGCCCCAGCATTTT. The V call is TRBV28, the J call TRBJ1-5; D unresolved. With 4 bases removed from V and 9 bases from J, the gap between germline ends came to 10 bases. The CDR3 totals 12 residues. The germline V gene encodes CDR1 MDHEN and CDR2 SYDVKM.

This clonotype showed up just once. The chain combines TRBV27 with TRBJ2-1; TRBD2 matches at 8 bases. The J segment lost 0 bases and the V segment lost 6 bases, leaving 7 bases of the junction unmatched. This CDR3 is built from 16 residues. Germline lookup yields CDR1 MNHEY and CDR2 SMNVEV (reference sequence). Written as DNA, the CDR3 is TGTGCCAGCAGACTTGGACTAGCCAGCTCCTACAATGAGCAGTTCTTC. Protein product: CASRLGLASSYNEQFF.

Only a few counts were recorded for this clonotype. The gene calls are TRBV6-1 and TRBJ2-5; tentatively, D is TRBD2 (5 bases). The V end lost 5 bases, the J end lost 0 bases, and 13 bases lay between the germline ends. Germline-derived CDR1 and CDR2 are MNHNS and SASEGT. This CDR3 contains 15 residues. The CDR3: CASSPRRGNQETQYF. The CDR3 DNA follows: TGTGCCAGCAGTCCCCGCCGGGGAAACCAAGAGACCCAGTACTTC.

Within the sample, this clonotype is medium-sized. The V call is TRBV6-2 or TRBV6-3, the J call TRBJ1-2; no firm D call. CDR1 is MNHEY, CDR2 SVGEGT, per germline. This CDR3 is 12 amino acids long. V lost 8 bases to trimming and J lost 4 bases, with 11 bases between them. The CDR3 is CASSSPFYGYTF. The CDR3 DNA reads TGTGCCAGCTCAAGTCCTTTCTATGGCTACACCTTC.

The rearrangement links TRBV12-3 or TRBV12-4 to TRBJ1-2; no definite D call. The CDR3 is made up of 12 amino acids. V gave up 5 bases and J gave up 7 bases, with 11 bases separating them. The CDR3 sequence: CASSPPKVGYTF. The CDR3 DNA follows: TGTGCCAGCAGTCCCCCCAAGGTTGGCTACACCTTC.

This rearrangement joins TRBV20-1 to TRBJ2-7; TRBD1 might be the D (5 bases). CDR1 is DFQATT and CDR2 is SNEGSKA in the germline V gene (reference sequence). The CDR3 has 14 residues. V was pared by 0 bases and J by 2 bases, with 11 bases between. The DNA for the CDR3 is TGCAGTGCTAGAGATTCCGTCAGGGCCTACGAGCAGTACTTC. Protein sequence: CSARDSVRAYEQYF.

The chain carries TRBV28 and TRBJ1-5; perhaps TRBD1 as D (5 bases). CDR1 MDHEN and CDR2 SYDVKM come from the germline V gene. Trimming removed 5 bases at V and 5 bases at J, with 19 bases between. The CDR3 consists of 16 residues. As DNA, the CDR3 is TGTGCCAGCAGTCAAAGGGACCCCAAGAGACATCAGCCCCAGCATTTT. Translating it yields CASSQRDPKRHQPQHF.